What follows are 28 T cell receptor beta chains derived from one specimen sequenced in a study of T cell responses to AZD1222 COVID-19 vaccine. Data came from immunoSEQ multiplex PCR; TCRdb stores just in-frame clones and leaves some out. The sample holds 130,000 to 150,000 clones, around 89% seen once. Sequencing used peripheral blood, obtained on day 0 of AZD1222 vaccination. The receptors come from an adult in good health.

This clone was counted a few times. The V call is TRBV7-8, the J call TRBJ2-1; no clear D gene. The CDR3 runs to 16 residues. Trimming took 4 bases from V and 0 from J, leaving 13 bases between them. The V gene's germline CDR1 is SGHVS and CDR2 FQNEAQ. CDR3 loop: CASSSRSAGSYNEQFF. CDR3 bases: TGTGCCAGCAGCTCCCGGTCCGCAGGCTCCTACAATGAGCAGTTCTTC.

The chain has TRBV27 and TRBJ2-5, with 11 positions matching TRBD2. The V and J ends lost 10 bases and 3 bases, in that order; junction bases with no gene match: 1. CDR3 length: 12 amino acids. The germline V gene encodes CDR1 MNHEY and CDR2 SMNVEV (reference sequence). The CDR3, as DNA: TGTGCCACGGGACTAGCGGAAGAGACCCAGTACTTC. It is translated as CATGLAEETQYF.

This clone has only one observation. The chain carries TRBV28 and TRBJ1-2; D perhaps matches TRBD1 (5 bases). This CDR3 is built from 14 residues. V shed 4 bases and J shed 2 bases, with 11 bases lying between them. Looked up from germline, CDR1 is MDHEN and CDR2 is SYDVKM. The CDR3 protein is CASSSSGGNYGYTF. CDR3 bases: TGTGCCAGCAGTTCCTCGGGGGGGAACTATGGCTACACCTTC.

The chain couples TRBV6-5 to TRBJ1-2, with 8 bases matching TRBD1. Trimming at V came to 6 bases and at J to 4 bases, leaving 7 bases not matched to a gene. The CDR3 spans 14 residues. The V gene's germline CDR1 is MNHEY and CDR2 SVGAGI. Here the CDR3 DNA reads TGTGCCAGCAGCTCAGGGGGCGCGGGCTATGGCTACACCTTC. Amino acid sequence: CASSSGGAGYGYTF.

This clone was seen once. V gene TRBV20-1 combines with J gene TRBJ2-2; D is possibly TRBD1 (6 bases). Germline-derived CDR1 and CDR2 are DFQATT and SNEGSKA (reference sequence). This CDR3 is 15 amino acids long. Trimming took off 3 bases at V and 6 bases at J, with 17 bases between the two ends. CDR3 sequence reads: CSASKQGGKAGELFF. The DNA for the CDR3 is TGCAGTGCTAGTAAACAGGGTGGGAAGGCCGGGGAGCTGTTTTTT.

The rearrangement links TRBV28 to TRBJ1-2, with 7 nucleotides matching TRBD1. V dropped 4 bases and J dropped 8; count of bases not matched to a gene: 22. Looked up from germline, CDR1 is MDHEN and CDR2 is SYDVKM. The CDR3 totals 18 residues. CDR3 DNA sequence: TGTGCCAGCAGTTCGGGGGGGGTGCCCCCTATGACAGGGTTCGGCTACACCTTC. Its translation is CASSSGGVPPMTGFGYTF.

This clone showed up just once. V gene TRBV7-2 combines with J gene TRBJ1-1, with TRBD1 as a possible D gene (5 bases). V lost 5 bases to trimming and J lost 0 bases, with 13 bases between them. This CDR3 contains 15 residues. The V gene's germline CDR1 is SGHTA and CDR2 FQGNSA. The CDR3 DNA sequence: TGTGCCAGCAGCCCAACCAGGGCTATGAACACTGAAGCTTTCTTT. It specifies CASSPTRAMNTEAFF. Drawing the rest from reference TRBV7-2 and TRBJ1-1, the complete variable domain is GAGVSQSPSNKVTEKGKDVELRCDPISGHTALYWYRQSLGQGLEFLIYFQGNSAPDKSGLPSDRFSAERTGGSVSTLTIQRTQQEDSAVYLCASSPTRAMNTEAFFGQGTRLTVV.

The genes are TRBV20-1 and TRBJ1-1; a weak D match, TRBD1 (6 bases). CDR1 DFQATT and CDR2 SNEGSKA come from the germline V gene (reference sequence). This CDR3 has 11 residues. V lost 4 bases, J lost 4 bases, and 7 bases lay in between. In DNA, the CDR3 is TGCAGTGCTAAGGGGGGCACTGAAGCTTTCTTT. Amino acid sequence: CSAKGGTEAFF.

In this sample, this clone turned up once. V and J are TRBV28 and TRBJ2-2; tentatively, D is TRBD2 (6 bases). The length of the CDR3 is 15 residues. Germline V gene data show CDR1 as MDHEN and CDR2 as SYDVKM. Trimming removed 2 bases from V and 4 bases from J, with 11 bases in between. The CDR3 DNA reads TGTGCCAGCAGTTTACTGGCAGCGGGCACCGGGGAGCTGTTTTTT. Amino acids: CASSLLAAGTGELFF.

This clone was recorded only once. The V and J genes are TRBV19 and TRBJ2-1; TRBD1 matches 7 bases. The CDR3 totals 15 residues. V was clipped by 0 bases and J by 8 bases; unmatched bases: 7. Germline-derived CDR1 and CDR2 are LNHDA and SQIVND (reference sequence). The CDR3 is CASSIDLEGADEQFF. The CDR3 coding sequence is TGTGCCAGTAGTATAGATCTAGAGGGGGCCGATGAGCAGTTCTTC.

This CDR3 is CASGGFEASSPLHF. The CDR3 DNA follows: TGTGCCAGCGGGGGATTCGAAGCCAGTTCACCCCTCCACTTT. J is TRBJ1-6 and V is TRBV6-1; tentative D call: TRBD1 (5 bases). V shed 8 bases and J shed 9 bases, with 17 bases lying between them. The CDR3 extends over 14 amino acids. Germline V gives CDR1 MNHNS, CDR2 SASEGT.

This chain joins TRBV19 and TRBJ1-1; D not certain. Germline loops: CDR1 LNHDA, CDR2 SQIVND (reference sequence). The CDR3 consists of 15 residues. The V and J ends lost 9 bases and 0 bases respectively, with 17 bases between them. This CDR3 reads CASAESAALNTEAFF. CDR3 in DNA: TGTGCCAGCGCTGAGTCTGCGGCCCTGAACACTGAAGCTTTCTTT.

The chain combines TRBV6-5 with TRBJ2-2; TRBD2 might be the D (5 bases). Germline V gives CDR1 MNHEY, CDR2 SVGAGI. This CDR3 is 15 amino acids long. The germline V and J ends were trimmed by 7 bases and 0 bases, with 12 bases remaining between them. This CDR3 is CASNERGTNTGELFF. The CDR3, as DNA: TGTGCCAGCAACGAAAGAGGGACGAACACCGGGGAGCTGTTTTTT.

The chain recombines TRBV24-1 with TRBJ1-2; D gene unclear. The CDR3 totals 19 residues. Germline CDR1 KGHDR, CDR2 SFDVKD. V lost 1 base to trimming and J lost 8 bases, with 28 bases between them. The CDR3 sequence is CATSDFEQPFPLERSGYTF. In DNA, the CDR3 is TGTGCCACCAGTGATTTTGAACAGCCGTTTCCTCTAGAGCGGTCGGGCTACACCTTC.

The chain carries TRBV7-2 and TRBJ2-2; 9 nucleotides match TRBD2. This CDR3 is 17 amino acids long. V trimming: 1 base; J trimming: 6 bases; junction bases outside the gene matches: 9. CDR1 and CDR2 from the germline V gene are SGHTA and FQGNSA. The CDR3 reads CASSLVGSSGSPGELFF. The CDR3 nucleotides read TGTGCCAGCAGCTTAGTTGGTAGTAGCGGGAGTCCCGGGGAGCTGTTTTTT.

This chain joins TRBV19 and TRBJ2-3, with unresolved D. Trimming removed 4 bases at V and 5 bases at J, with 13 bases between. Germline CDR1 LNHDA, CDR2 SQIVND (reference sequence). This CDR3 has 14 amino acids. CDR3 protein: CASSRTVGGDTQYF. The CDR3 nucleotides read TGTGCCAGTAGTAGAACAGTCGGTGGAGATACGCAGTATTTT.

Concerning this clone: Germline is not matched at one junction end, which may reflect a read error. The J gene is TRBJ1-2, the V gene TRBV18; D possibly corresponds to TRBD1 (5 bases). The CDR3 runs to 13 residues. CDR1 and CDR2 from the germline V gene are KGHSH and LQKENI. CDR3 amino acids: CASSRQGNNGYTF. CDR3 coding DNA: TGTGCCAGCTCCCGCCAGGGTAACAATGGCTACACCTTC. The whole variable domain, filled in from reference TRBV18 and TRBJ1-2, reads NAGVMQNPRHLVRRRGQEARLRCSPMKGHSHVYWYRQLPEEGLKFMVYLQKENIIDESGMPKERFSAEFPKEGPSILRIQQVVRGDSAAYFCASSRQGNNGYTFGSGTRLTVV.

The chain is built from TRBV28 and TRBJ1-2; weak D call: TRBD1 (5 bases). Germline assignment: CDR1 MDHEN and CDR2 SYDVKM. V was cut by 6 bases and J by 5 bases, with 13 bases left in between. The CDR3 is 13 residues long. CDR3 nucleotides: TGTGCCAGCAGGCTCGGGACTCTATATGGCTACACCTTC. This translates into CASRLGTLYGYTF.

The chain joins TRBV11-2 to TRBJ2-5, with 14 positions matching TRBD2. V was clipped by 4 bases and J by 5 bases; unmatched bases: 6. Germline loops: CDR1 SGHAT, CDR2 FQNNGV. CDR3 size: 16 residues. The CDR3 DNA is TGTGCCAGCAGCTCTGGGACTAGCGGGAGTCGGGAGACCCAGTACTTC. Its protein product is CASSSGTSGSRETQYF. The variable domain in full, with the rest retrieved from reference TRBV11-2 and TRBJ2-5, is EAGVAQSPRYKIIEKRQSVAFWCNPISGHATLYWYQQILGQGPKLLIQFQNNGVVDDSQLPKDRFSAERLKGVDSTLKIQPAKLEDSAVYLCASSSGTSGSRETQYFGPGTRLLVL.

The genes are TRBV27 and TRBJ2-2; a weak D match, TRBD2 (5 bases). CDR3 size: 12 residues. Trimming took 5 bases from V and 5 from J, leaving 6 bases between them. CDR1 and CDR2 from the germline V gene are MNHEY and SMNVEV (reference sequence). This CDR3 reads CASSPGTGELFF. DNA of the CDR3: TGTGCCAGCAGTCCGGGGACCGGGGAGCTGTTTTTT.

The chain joins TRBV3-1 (or the pseudogene TRBV3-2) to TRBJ2-2; the D gene could be TRBD1 or TRBD2 (5 bases each). Trimming took 1 base from V and 6 from J, leaving 12 bases between them. This CDR3 spans 15 amino acids. From germline, CDR1 is LGHDT and CDR2 YNNKEL (reference sequence). CDR3 coding DNA: TGTGCCAGCAGCCAAGTTCCAGGGACGGCCGGGGAGCTGTTTTTT. This codes for CASSQVPGTAGELFF.

This chain links TRBV7-2 with TRBJ1-6, with 8 positions matching TRBD1. This CDR3 has 13 residues. The germline V gene encodes CDR1 SGHTA and CDR2 FQGNSA. After removal of 4 bases from V and 8 bases from J, the junction contained 1 base not matched to a gene. CDR3 DNA sequence: TGTGCCAGCAGCTCACAGGGGGATTCACCCCTCCACTTT. It translates to CASSSQGDSPLHF.

The V and J genes are TRBV23-1 and TRBJ1-5; 7 bases are shared with TRBD1. TRBV23-1 is flagged as an ORF with uncertain function. The CDR3 is made up of 19 amino acids. J lost 2 bases, V lost 2 bases, and 15 bases had no gene match. DNA for the CDR3: TGCGCCAGCAGTCAAATCAGACAGGGTGCTATCTATTGCAATCAGCCCCAGCATTTT. Protein: CASSQIRQGAIYCNQPQHF.

The DNA of the CDR3 is TGTGCCAGCAGCCACCCTACAAAGCGGGACAGGGCGACTTACGAGCAGTACTTC. Translated, it gives CASSHPTKRDRATYEQYF. The rearrangement uses TRBV6-2 or TRBV6-3 and TRBJ2-7, with 9 bases fitting TRBD1. The germline CDR1 and CDR2 sequences are MNHEY and SVGEGT. The CDR3 length is 18 residues. V shed 6 bases and J 4 bases; nucleotides not matched to a gene: 19.

This clone was picked up one time. V gene TRBV5-1 combines with J gene TRBJ2-5, with 12 bases identical to TRBD1. CDR3 length: 16 amino acids. Germline V gives CDR1 SGHRS, CDR2 YFSETQ. V shed 2 bases, J shed 5 bases, and the junction held 7 bases outside the gene matches. The CDR3 protein is CASSLGTGGAEETQYF. The CDR3 nucleotides read TGCGCCAGCAGCTTAGGGACAGGGGGCGCGGAGGAGACCCAGTACTTC.

This chain uses TRBV4-2 with TRBJ1-4, with 7 positions matching TRBD1. The trim removed 4 bases at V and 3 bases at J, leaving 5 bases unmatched. CDR3 length: 15 residues. Germline CDR1 reads LGHNA; CDR2 reads YNFKEQ. The CDR3 sequence is CASSPLGTANEKLFF. CDR3 bases: TGTGCCAGCAGCCCACTAGGGACAGCTAATGAAAAACTGTTTTTT.

This clone has only one observation. The rearrangement links TRBV6-5 to TRBJ2-2; 11 bases are a match to TRBD2. The CDR3 is 14 amino acids. V was clipped by 6 bases and J by 6 bases; unmatched bases: 3. Germline CDR1 MNHEY, CDR2 SVGAGI. The CDR3 sequence is CASRMTSGAGELFF. The DNA of the CDR3 is TGTGCCAGCAGGATGACTAGCGGGGCCGGGGAGCTGTTTTTT.

The rearrangement links TRBV5-1 to TRBJ2-2, with 9 bases that match TRBD1. Looked up from germline, CDR1 is SGHRS and CDR2 is YFSETQ. V gave up 6 bases and J gave up 7 bases; unmatched junction bases: 7. This CDR3 comprises 14 residues. The CDR3 DNA is TGCGCCAGCAACCGGGACAGGGTTGGCGGGGAGCTGTTTTTT. Protein: CASNRDRVGGELFF.